The table lists the clone carrying this T cell receptor (beta chain) with a few counts. The target antigen is unknown. This sample was taken from a study of beta chain features in type 1 diabetes. Across the whole study: Analysis included roughly 100 million sorted cells drawn from all samples. Study-level findings and limits: TCRB repertoires of naive, central memory and Treg cells appeared more similar among patients than among healthy donors. Junctions at VDJ sites from type 1 diabetes patients had fewer insertions and more deletions.

Expressed TCRB transcripts were sequenced because the entire RNA isolate underwent reverse transcription. Repertoires were generated with immunoSEQ multiplex PCR, while TCRdb's copy carries only in-frame clones and drops some. The sample holds 400,000 to 550,000 clones; 10% to 12% are singletons and the top ten take less than 0.06%. Purity above 95% was achieved in all sorted populations. Trimming removed 4 bases at V and 4 bases at J, with 11 bases between. CDR3 length equals 14 residues. Looked up from germline, CDR1 is SGHRS and CDR2 is YFSETQ. The sequenced sample was naive CD4+ T cells from blood. The gene calls are TRBV5-1 and TRBJ1-4, with D possibly TRBD1 on 6 matching bases. This sequence was found in a woman aged 18-29 years in good health. The CDR3 region is CASSPTGYNEKLFF. CDR3 nucleotide sequence: TGCGCCAGCAGCCCGACAGGATATAATGAAAAACTGTTTTTT. Full variable domain (outside the CDR3, taken from reference TRBV5-1 and TRBJ1-4): KAGVTQTPRYLIKTRGQQVTLSCSPISGHRSVSWYQQTPGQGLQFLFEYFSETQRNKGNFPGRFSGRQFSNSRSEMNVSTLELGDSALYLCASSPTGYNEKLFFGSGTQLSVL.